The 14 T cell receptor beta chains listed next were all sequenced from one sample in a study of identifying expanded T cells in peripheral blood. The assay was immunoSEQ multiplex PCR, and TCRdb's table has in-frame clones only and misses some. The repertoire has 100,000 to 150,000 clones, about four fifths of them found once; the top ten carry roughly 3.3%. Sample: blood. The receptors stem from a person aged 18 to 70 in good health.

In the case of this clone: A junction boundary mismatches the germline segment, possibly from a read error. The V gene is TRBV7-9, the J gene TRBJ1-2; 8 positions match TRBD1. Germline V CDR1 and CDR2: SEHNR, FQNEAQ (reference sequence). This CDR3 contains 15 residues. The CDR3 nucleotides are TGTGCCAGCAGTTTAGGACAGGGTCCGGTCTATGGCTACACCTTC. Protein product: CASSLGQGPVYGYTF.

The CDR3 sequence is CASSPRGLAGGTDTQYF. The DNA of the CDR3 is TGTGCCAGCTCACCACGAGGACTAGCCGGGGGGACAGATACGCAGTATTTT. V gene TRBV18 combines with J gene TRBJ2-3; 8 bases align to TRBD2. J lost 3 bases, V lost 1 base, and 9 bases had no gene match. This CDR3 comprises 17 residues. Germline V CDR1 and CDR2: KGHSH, LQKENI.

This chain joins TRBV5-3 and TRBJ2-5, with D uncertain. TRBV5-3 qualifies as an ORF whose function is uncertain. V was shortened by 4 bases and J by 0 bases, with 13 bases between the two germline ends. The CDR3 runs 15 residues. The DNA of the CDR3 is TGTGCCAGAAGCCCCTGCCGGCCCTACCAAGAGACCCAGTACTTC. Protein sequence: CARSPCRPYQETQYF.

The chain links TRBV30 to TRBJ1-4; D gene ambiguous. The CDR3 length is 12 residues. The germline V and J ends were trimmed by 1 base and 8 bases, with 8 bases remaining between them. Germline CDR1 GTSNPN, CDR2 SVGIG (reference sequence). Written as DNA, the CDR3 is TGTGCCTGGAGTGCCTCGGACGAAAAACTGTTTTTT. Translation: CAWSASDEKLFF.

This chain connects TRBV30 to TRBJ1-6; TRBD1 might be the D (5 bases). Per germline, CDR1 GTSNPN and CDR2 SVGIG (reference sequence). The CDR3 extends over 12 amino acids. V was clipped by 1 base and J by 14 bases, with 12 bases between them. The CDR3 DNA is TGTGCCTGGAGTGAAGGGGCCCAATCCCTCCACTTT. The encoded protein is CAWSEGAQSLHF.

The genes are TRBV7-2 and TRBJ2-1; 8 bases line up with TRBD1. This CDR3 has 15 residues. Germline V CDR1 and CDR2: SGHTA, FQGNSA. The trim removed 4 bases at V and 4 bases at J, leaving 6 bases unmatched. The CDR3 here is CASSYDRGRYNEQFF. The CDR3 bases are TGTGCCAGCAGCTATGACAGGGGTCGTTACAATGAGCAGTTCTTC.

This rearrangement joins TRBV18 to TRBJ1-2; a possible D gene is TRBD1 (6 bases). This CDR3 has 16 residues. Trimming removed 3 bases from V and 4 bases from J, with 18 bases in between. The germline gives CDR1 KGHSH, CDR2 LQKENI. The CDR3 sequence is CASSPRPDSLIYGYTF. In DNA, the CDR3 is TGTGCCAGCTCACCCAGACCGGACAGCCTGATCTATGGCTACACCTTC.

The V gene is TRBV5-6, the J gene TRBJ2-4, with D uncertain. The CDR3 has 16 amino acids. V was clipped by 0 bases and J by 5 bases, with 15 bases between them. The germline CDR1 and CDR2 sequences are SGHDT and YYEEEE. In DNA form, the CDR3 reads TGTGCCAGCAGCTTGGGCCCGGTATCCCAAGAAAACATTCAGTACTTC. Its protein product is CASSLGPVSQENIQYF.

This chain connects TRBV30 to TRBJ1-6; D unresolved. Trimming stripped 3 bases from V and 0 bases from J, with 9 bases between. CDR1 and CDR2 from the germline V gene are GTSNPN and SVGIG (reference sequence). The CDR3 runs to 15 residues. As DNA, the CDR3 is TGTGCCTGGAGGGGCGGAATCTCCTATAATTCACCCCTCCACTTT. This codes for CAWRGGISYNSPLHF.

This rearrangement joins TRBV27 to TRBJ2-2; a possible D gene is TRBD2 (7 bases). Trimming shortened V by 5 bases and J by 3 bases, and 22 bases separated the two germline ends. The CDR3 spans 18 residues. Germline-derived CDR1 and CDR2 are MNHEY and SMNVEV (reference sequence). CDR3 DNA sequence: TGTGCCAGCAGTCCCAGAGGGGGGGCAGACCAGTACACCGGGGAGCTGTTTTTT. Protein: CASSPRGGADQYTGELFF.

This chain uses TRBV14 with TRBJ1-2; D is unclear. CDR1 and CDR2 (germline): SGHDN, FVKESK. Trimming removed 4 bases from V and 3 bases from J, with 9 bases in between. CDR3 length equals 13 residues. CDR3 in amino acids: CASSRTRHYGYTF. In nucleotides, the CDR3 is TGTGCCAGCAGCCGGACGAGGCACTATGGCTACACCTTC.

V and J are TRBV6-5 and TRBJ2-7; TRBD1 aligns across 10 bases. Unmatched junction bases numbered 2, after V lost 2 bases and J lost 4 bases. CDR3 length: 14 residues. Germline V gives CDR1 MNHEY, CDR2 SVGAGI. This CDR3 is CASSYTGQGYEQYF. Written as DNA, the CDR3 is TGTGCCAGCAGTTACACGGGACAGGGGTACGAGCAGTACTTC.

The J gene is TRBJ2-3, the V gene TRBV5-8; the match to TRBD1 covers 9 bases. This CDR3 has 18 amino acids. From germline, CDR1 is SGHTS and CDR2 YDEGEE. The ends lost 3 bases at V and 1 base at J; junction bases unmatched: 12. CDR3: CASSSKYRGQLRTDTQYF. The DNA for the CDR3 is TGTGCCAGCAGCTCGAAGTACAGGGGGCAACTTCGCACAGATACGCAGTATTTT.

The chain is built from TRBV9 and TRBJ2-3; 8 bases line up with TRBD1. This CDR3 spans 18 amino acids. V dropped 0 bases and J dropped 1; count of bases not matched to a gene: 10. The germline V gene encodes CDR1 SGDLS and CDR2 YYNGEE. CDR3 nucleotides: TGTGCCAGCAGCGTAGGGTTATTGCAGGGGGCTCGCACAGATACGCAGTATTTT. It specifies CASSVGLLQGARTDTQYF.